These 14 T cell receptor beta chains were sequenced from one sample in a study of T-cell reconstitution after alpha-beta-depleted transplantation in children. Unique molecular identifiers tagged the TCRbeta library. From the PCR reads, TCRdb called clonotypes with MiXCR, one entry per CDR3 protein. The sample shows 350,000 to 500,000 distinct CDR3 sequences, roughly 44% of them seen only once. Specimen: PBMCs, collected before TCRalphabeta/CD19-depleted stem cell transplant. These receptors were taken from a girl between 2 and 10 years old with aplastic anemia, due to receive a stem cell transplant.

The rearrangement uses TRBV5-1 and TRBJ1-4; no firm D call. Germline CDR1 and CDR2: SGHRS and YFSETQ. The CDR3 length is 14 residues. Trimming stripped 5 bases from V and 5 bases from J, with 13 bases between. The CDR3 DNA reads TGCGCCAGCAGTTATCGGACCCCCAATGAAAAACTGTTTTTT. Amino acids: CASSYRTPNEKLFF.

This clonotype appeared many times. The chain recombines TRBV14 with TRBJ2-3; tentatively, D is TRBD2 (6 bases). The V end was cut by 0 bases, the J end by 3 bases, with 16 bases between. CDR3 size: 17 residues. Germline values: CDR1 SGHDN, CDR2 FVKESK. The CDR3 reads CASSQETRVEGTDTQYF. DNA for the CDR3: TGTGCCAGCAGCCAAGAAACAAGGGTGGAGGGGACAGATACGCAGTATTTT.

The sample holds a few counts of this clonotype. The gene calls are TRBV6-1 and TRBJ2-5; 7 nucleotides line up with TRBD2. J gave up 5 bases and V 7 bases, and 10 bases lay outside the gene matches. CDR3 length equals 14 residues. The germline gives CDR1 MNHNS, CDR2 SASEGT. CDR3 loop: CASNKAGPPETQYF. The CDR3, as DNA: TGTGCCAGCAATAAAGCGGGGCCCCCCGAGACCCAGTACTTC.

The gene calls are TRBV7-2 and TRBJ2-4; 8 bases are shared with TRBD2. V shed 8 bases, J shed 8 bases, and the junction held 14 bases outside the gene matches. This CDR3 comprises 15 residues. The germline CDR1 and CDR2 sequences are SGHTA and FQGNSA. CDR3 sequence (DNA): TGTGCCAGCCGGCGGGAGGCTGGGGGAACGGACATTCAGTACTTC. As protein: CASRREAGGTDIQYF.

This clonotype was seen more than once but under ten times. The DNA for the CDR3 is TGCAGGCCTGAGTACAATGAGCAGTTCTTC. Protein product: CRPEYNEQFF. V usage is TRBV20-1 and J usage is TRBJ2-1; D is ambiguous. The CDR3 contains 10 residues. Per germline, CDR1 DFQATT and CDR2 SNEGSKA (reference sequence).

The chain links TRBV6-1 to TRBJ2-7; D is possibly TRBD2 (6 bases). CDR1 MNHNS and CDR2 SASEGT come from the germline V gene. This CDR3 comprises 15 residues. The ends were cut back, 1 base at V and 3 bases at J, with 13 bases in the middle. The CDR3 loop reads CASSEGQEGFYEQYF. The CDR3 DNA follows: TGTGCCAGCAGTGAAGGGCAGGAGGGGTTCTACGAGCAGTACTTC.

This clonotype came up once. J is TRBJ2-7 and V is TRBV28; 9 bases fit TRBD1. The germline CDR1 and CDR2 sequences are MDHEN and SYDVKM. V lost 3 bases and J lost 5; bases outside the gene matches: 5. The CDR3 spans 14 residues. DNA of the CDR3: TGTGCCAGCAGTTTCGGGACAGGGCGCCACGAGCAGTACTTC. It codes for CASSFGTGRHEQYF.

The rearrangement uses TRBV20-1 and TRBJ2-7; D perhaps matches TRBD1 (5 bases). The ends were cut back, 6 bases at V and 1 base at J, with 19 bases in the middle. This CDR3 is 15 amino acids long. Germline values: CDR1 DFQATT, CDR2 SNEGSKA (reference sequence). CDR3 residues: CSAEPLRQKSYEQYF. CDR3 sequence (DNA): TGCAGTGCCGAACCCCTTCGACAGAAATCCTACGAGCAGTACTTC.

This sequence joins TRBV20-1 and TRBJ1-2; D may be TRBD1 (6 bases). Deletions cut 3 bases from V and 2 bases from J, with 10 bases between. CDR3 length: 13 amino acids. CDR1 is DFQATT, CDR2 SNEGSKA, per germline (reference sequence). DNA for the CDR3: TGCAGTGCTAGGGGGGACACAAACTATGGCTACACCTTC. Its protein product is CSARGDTNYGYTF.

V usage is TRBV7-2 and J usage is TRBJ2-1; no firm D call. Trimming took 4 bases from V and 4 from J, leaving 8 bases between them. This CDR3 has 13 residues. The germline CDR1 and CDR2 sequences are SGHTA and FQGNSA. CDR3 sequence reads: CASSWQAYNEQFF. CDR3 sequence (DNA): TGTGCCAGCAGCTGGCAGGCATACAATGAGCAGTTCTTC.

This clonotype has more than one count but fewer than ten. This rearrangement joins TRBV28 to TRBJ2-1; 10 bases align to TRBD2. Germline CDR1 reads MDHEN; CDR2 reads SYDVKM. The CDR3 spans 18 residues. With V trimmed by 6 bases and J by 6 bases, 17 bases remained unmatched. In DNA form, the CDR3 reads TGTGCCAGCAGACCCTTGCGTAGGACTAGCGGTCAGGGCAATGAGCAGTTCTTC. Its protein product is CASRPLRRTSGQGNEQFF.

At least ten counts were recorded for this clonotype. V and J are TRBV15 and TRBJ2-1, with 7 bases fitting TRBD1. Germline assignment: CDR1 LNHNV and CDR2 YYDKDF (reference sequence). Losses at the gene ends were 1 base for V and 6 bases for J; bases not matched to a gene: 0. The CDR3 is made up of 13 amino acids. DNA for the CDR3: TGTGCCACCAGCAGAGGACAGGGCAATGAGCAGTTCTTC. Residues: CATSRGQGNEQFF.

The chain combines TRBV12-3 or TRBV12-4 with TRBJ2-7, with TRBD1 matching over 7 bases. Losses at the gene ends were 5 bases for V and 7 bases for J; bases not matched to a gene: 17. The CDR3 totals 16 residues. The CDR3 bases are TGTGCCAGCAGTCCCACAGGGGTAGGGGTAACGAGGGAGCAGTACTTC. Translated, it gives CASSPTGVGVTREQYF.

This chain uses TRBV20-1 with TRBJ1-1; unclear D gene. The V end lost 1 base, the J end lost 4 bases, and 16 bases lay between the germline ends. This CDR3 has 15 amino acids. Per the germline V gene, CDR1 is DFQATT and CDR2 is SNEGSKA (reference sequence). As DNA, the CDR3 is TGCAGTGCTAGAGTGCCCTACGGACTGACCACTGAAGCTTTCTTT. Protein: CSARVPYGLTTEAFF.